The sequence of this T cell receptor (beta chain) was determined in a study of lymphopenia after photon versus proton radiotherapy (dated by TCRdb to between 2019 and 2020). Study-wide context: The study compared the immunological effects of photon versus proton radiation therapy in patients with gastrointestinal tumors who developed high-grade lymphopenia. The cohort included under 25 patients with gastrointestinal tumors who developed lymphopenia after receiving either photon or proton therapy. The goal of the study was to characterize the differences between the two radiation modalities in how they affect the immune system.

Library preparation employed the immunoSEQ multiplex PCR assay. T cell repertoires were profiled with deep sequencing of rearranged TCR beta loci together with multiparametric flow cytometry. As stored in TCRdb, this immuneACCESS dataset retains in-frame rearrangements with V and J assigned. A fraction of the clones does not appear; measured against another copy, unresolved V genes explain less than half of the discrepancy, and the remainder lacks a known reason. This sample gives roughly 58,000 clones in total; approximately 90% of them show up just once. The ten largest clones take up over 10% of the sample. Comment on this clone: Its antigen remains undetermined. No per-base quality is available; no much larger clone lies one base away.

The CDR3 measures 11 amino acids from cysteine to phenylalanine. Kept here is only the CDR3 DNA, which spans 33 bases and is read in frame from base 1. Looking up the germline V gene (reference sequence) yields CDR1 DFQATT and CDR2 SNEGSKA. V was cut back by 3 bases and J by 10 bases, leaving a gap of 12 bases between them. What the research found in general, with its limitations: The survival association was assessed only in patients who died, and better survival with proton therapy was presented by the authors as a possibility rather than a demonstrated result. After the lymphocyte count nadir, repertoires from photon-treated patients showed oligoclonal expansion, particularly of CD8+ Temra cells, and this expansion drove the decline in diversity. Among patients across the cohort who died, overall survival time showed an inverse correlation with a larger post-nadir drop in TCR diversity. During treatment, patients who received photon therapy lost naive T cells and TCR diversity and gained effector/memory populations, whereas patients who received proton therapy remained relatively stable.

This material consisted of peripheral blood, taken from a patient treated with proton-based radiotherapy. The rearranged segments are TRBV20-1 and TRBJ1-2; the D gene remains uncertain. This clonotype originated in a man older than 75 with esophageal cancer. CDR3 sequence: CSARTNPDYTF. DNA sequence: TGCAGTGCTAGGACCAATCCAGACTACACCTTC.